These 10 T cell receptor beta chains originate from one sample sequenced in a study of vaccination effects on CD4 cells after COVID-19. ViraFEST used viral peptide pools to expand antigen-specific CD4+ T cells before sequencing. The culture ran for about 11 days, and then CD4+ T cells were isolated. Their SARS-CoV-2 infection, verified by PCR, occurred between March and December 2020. Clones were read by immunoSEQ multiplex PCR, and TCRdb kept only the in-frame ones, dropping some. The sample lists about 45,000 clones; about 68% were seen once. What these receptors recognize is not known. The sample in question was CD4+ T cells from PBMCs cultured with a peptide pool, obtained before COVID-19 vaccination. The receptors stem from a human donor who had a prior SARS-CoV-2 infection.

The rearrangement links TRBV20-1 to TRBJ1-1; TRBD1 matches 7 bases. The trim removed 4 bases at V and 7 bases at J, leaving 3 bases unmatched. The CDR3 has 11 residues. Germline V lookup: CDR1 DFQATT, CDR2 SNEGSKA (reference sequence). The chain's CDR3 is CSATGGVEAFF. The CDR3 DNA sequence: TGCAGTGCTACAGGGGGGGTTGAAGCTTTCTTT.

CDR3 DNA: TGCGCCAGCAGCCAAGATCAGAGAAGGATAAACACTGAAGCTTTCTTT. Translation: CASSQDQRRINTEAFF. This chain links TRBV4-3 with TRBJ1-1; the D is unclear. Trimming cost V 0 bases and J 2 bases, with 13 bases left between them. Germline assignment: CDR1 LGHNA and CDR2 YSLEER. This CDR3 is 16 amino acids long.

This chain links TRBV13 with TRBJ2-5, with D possibly TRBD2 on 5 matching bases. The CDR3 runs 15 residues. The V gene's germline CDR1 is PRHDT and CDR2 FYEKMQ (reference sequence). Trimming pared 1 base from V and 3 bases from J, leaving 12 bases between. Written as DNA, the CDR3 is TGTGCCAGCAGCTTAGCAACTAGGAGAAAAGAGACCCAGTACTTC. This gives the protein CASSLATRRKETQYF.

This clone was recorded only once. The chain links TRBV15 to TRBJ2-1; no reliable D call. Germline CDR1 reads LNHNV; CDR2 reads YYDKDF (reference sequence). V shed 0 bases and J shed 7 bases, with 7 bases lying between them. The CDR3 runs 13 residues. The CDR3 nucleotides are TGTGCCACCAGCAGAGATCTTCGTAATGAGCAGTTCTTC. Its protein is CATSRDLRNEQFF. The full variable domain, completed using reference TRBV15 and TRBJ2-1, is DAMVIQNPRYQVTQFGKPVTLSCSQTLNHNVMYWYQQKSSQAPKLLFHYYDKDFNNEADTPDNFQSRRPNTSFCFLDIRSPGLGDTAMYLCATSRDLRNEQFFGPGTRLTVL.

This clone has a handful of counts. This sequence joins TRBV11-1 and TRBJ2-1; possibly TRBD1 for D (7 bases). The CDR3 loop spans 14 amino acids. Germline CDR1 SGHAT, CDR2 FQDESV (reference sequence). V shed 7 bases and J shed 5 bases, with 15 bases lying between them. CDR3 coding DNA: TGTGCCAGCAACAGACAGGGACTCCACAATGAGCAGTTCTTC. Amino acid sequence: CASNRQGLHNEQFF.

A single count supports this clone. V usage is TRBV7-3 and J usage is TRBJ2-3; D call uncertain. Germline V gives CDR1 SGHTA, CDR2 FQGTGA. Trimming cost V 1 base and J 6 bases, with 8 bases left between them. The CDR3 length is 13 residues. CDR3 loop: CASSLNGGDTQYF. For the CDR3, the DNA is TGTGCCAGCAGCTTAAATGGTGGTGATACGCAGTATTTT.

CDR3 protein: CASSLRLVDEQYF. For the CDR3, the DNA is TGTGCCAGCAGCCTTCGACTAGTCGACGAGCAGTACTTC. This sequence joins TRBV7-8 and TRBJ2-7; TRBD2 is a possible D gene (6 bases). Germline assignment: CDR1 SGHVS and CDR2 FQNEAQ. Trimming left V 5 bases short and J 5 bases short, with 13 bases between. CDR3 length: 13 residues.

This clone appeared once. J is TRBJ2-3 and V is TRBV7-2; 7 nucleotides line up with TRBD2. Looked up from germline, CDR1 is SGHTA and CDR2 is FQGNSA. The CDR3 contains 15 residues. The J segment lost 1 base and the V segment lost 2 bases, leaving 3 bases of the junction unmatched. CDR3 DNA sequence: TGTGCCAGCAGCTTATTTCTAGCGGGCACAGATACGCAGTATTTT. Protein product: CASSLFLAGTDTQYF. The variable domain in full, completed from reference TRBV7-2 and TRBJ2-3, reads GAGVSQSPSNKVTEKGKDVELRCDPISGHTALYWYRQSLGQGLEFLIYFQGNSAPDKSGLPSDRFSAERTGGSVSTLTIQRTQQEDSAVYLCASSLFLAGTDTQYFGPGTRLTVL.

The chain has TRBV27 and TRBJ2-1, with D unclear. From germline, CDR1 is MNHEY and CDR2 SMNVEV (reference sequence). The V and J ends lost 3 bases and 7 bases respectively, with 10 bases between them. This CDR3 contains 13 residues. The CDR3 DNA is TGTGCCAGCAGTTTCCGGGCCGTTAATGAGCAGTTCTTC. Its translation: CASSFRAVNEQFF.

CDR3 sequence (DNA): TGTGCCAGCAGCTTAGGGGAGAACACCGGGGAGCTGTTTTTT. Translation: CASSLGENTGELFF. V and J are TRBV7-9 and TRBJ2-2; D unclear. The CDR3 loop spans 14 amino acids. Germline V lookup: CDR1 SEHNR, CDR2 FQNEAQ (reference sequence). Trimming stripped 1 base from V and 1 base from J, with 4 bases between.